These 30 T cell receptor beta chains were sequenced from one sample in a study of OX40 agonist ivuxolimab in advanced cancers. Sequencing was performed with immunoSEQ multiplex PCR; in TCRdb, only in-frame clones are kept and a portion is missing. Of over 15,000 clones in the sample, 90% were seen once. The source was CD4+ or CD8+ T cells sorted from blood, collected in a trial of the OX40 agonist ivuxolimab. These receptor sequences come from an adult with an advanced solid tumor such as melanoma, head and neck, liver or kidney cancer.

This chain uses TRBV7-8 with TRBJ1-6, with a tentative D call TRBD1 (5 bases). The CDR3 is 18 amino acids. CDR1 and CDR2 (germline): SGHVS, FQNEAQ. Trimming cost V 1 base and J 3 bases, with 16 bases left between them. CDR3 nucleotide sequence: TGTGCCAGCAGCTTAGATGGCGGGGGGTCCATCTATAATTCACCCCTCCACTTT. Amino acids: CASSLDGGGSIYNSPLHF.

The chain employs TRBV2 and TRBJ2-1, with 7 positions matching TRBD1. The CDR3 loop spans 15 amino acids. Germline values: CDR1 SNHLY, CDR2 FYNNEI. Trimming took 6 bases from V and 6 from J; bases not matched to a gene: 11. The CDR3 spells CASRTTGTVLNEQFF. The CDR3 DNA reads TGTGCCAGCAGAACTACCGGGACAGTCCTCAATGAGCAGTTCTTC. The variable domain in full, completed from reference TRBV2 and TRBJ2-1, reads EPEVTQTPSHQVTQMGQEVILRCVPISNHLYFYWYRQILGQKVEFLVSFYNNEISEKSEIFDDQFSVERPDGSNFTLKIRSTKLEDSAMYFCASRTTGTVLNEQFFGPGTRLTVL.

The CDR3 DNA sequence: TGTGCCAGCAGCTTAATTTCCGACAGGACCAATGAGCAGTTCTTC. Protein product: CASSLISDRTNEQFF. V gene TRBV7-9 combines with J gene TRBJ2-1, with a tentative D call TRBD1 (6 bases). There are 15 residues in the CDR3. Deletions cut 2 bases from V and 6 bases from J, with 14 bases between. Germline CDR1 is SEHNR and CDR2 is FQNEAQ (reference sequence).

This clone appeared a single time. This chain uses TRBV5-1 with TRBJ2-5, with a weak D call TRBD1 (6 bases). Trimming pared 4 bases from V and 2 bases from J, leaving 9 bases between. CDR1 is SGHRS and CDR2 is YFSETQ in the germline V gene. This CDR3 comprises 13 residues. CDR3 sequence: CASSQGQQETQYF. Here the CDR3 DNA reads TGCGCCAGCAGCCAAGGACAGCAAGAGACCCAGTACTTC.

The rearrangement uses TRBV2 and TRBJ2-7; a weak D match, TRBD2 (5 bases). This CDR3 comprises 14 residues. Trimming took 3 bases from V and 0 from J, leaving 9 bases between them. Germline V gene data show CDR1 as SNHLY and CDR2 as FYNNEI. The CDR3 sequence is CASSDPGSSYEQYF. CDR3 nucleotides: TGTGCCAGCAGTGACCCGGGGAGCTCCTACGAGCAGTACTTC.

The chain joins TRBV15 to TRBJ1-4; D is unclear. In germline, CDR1 is LNHNV, CDR2 YYDKDF (reference sequence). The CDR3 sequence is 15 residues long. Trimming took off 4 bases at V and 5 bases at J, with 14 bases between the two ends. For the CDR3, the DNA is TGTGCCACCAGCATAGGCAGGCTGACGAATGAAAAACTGTTTTTT. As protein: CATSIGRLTNEKLFF.

This chain joins TRBV6-1 and TRBJ2-7; 8 nucleotides align to TRBD1. Looked up from germline, CDR1 is MNHNS and CDR2 is SASEGT. Trimming removed 7 bases from V and 4 bases from J; junction bases left unmatched: 9. The CDR3 is made up of 14 amino acids. CDR3 in DNA: TGTGCCAGCATAGTGACAGGGGTACTTTACGAGCAGTACTTC. It is translated as CASIVTGVLYEQYF.

The chain carries TRBV7-2 and TRBJ2-3; D is possibly TRBD2 (8 bases). This CDR3 is 17 amino acids long. V was pared by 5 bases and J by 2 bases, with 20 bases between. CDR1 SGHTA and CDR2 FQGNSA come from the germline V gene. The CDR3 spells CASSPEGAGGYTDTQYF. The DNA for the CDR3 is TGTGCCAGCAGCCCCGAGGGGGCGGGAGGTTACACAGATACGCAGTATTTT.

The genes are TRBV19 and TRBJ2-3, with 7 bases that match TRBD1. V lost 5 bases, J lost 1 base, and 3 bases stayed unmatched. The CDR3 loop spans 14 amino acids. CDR1 LNHDA and CDR2 SQIVND come from the germline V gene (reference sequence). CDR3 coding DNA: TGTGCCAGTAGTCTCGGACAGGGCACAGATACGCAGTATTTT. It specifies CASSLGQGTDTQYF. The full variable domain, its missing parts supplied by reference TRBV19 and TRBJ2-3, is DGGITQSPKYLFRKEGQNVTLSCEQNLNHDAMYWYRQDPGQGLRLIYYSQIVNDFQKGDIAEGYSVSREKKESFPLTVTSAQKNPTAFYLCASSLGQGTDTQYFGPGTRLTVL.

The V call is TRBV7-9, the J call TRBJ2-5; D may be TRBD1 (5 bases). Trimming stripped 5 bases from V and 2 bases from J, with 15 bases between. The CDR3 covers 15 residues. Germline V CDR1 and CDR2: SEHNR, FQNEAQ (reference sequence). DNA of the CDR3: TGTGCCAGCAGCCCCGTTTTTGCAGGGCAAGAGACCCAGTACTTC. Residues: CASSPVFAGQETQYF.

This sequence joins TRBV30 and TRBJ2-1, with 9 bases that match TRBD2. V lost 0 bases and J lost 3; bases outside the gene matches: 3. CDR1 is GTSNPN and CDR2 is SVGIG in the germline V gene (reference sequence). The CDR3 sequence is 15 residues long. The CDR3 region is CAWSVLSGSYNEQFF. The DNA of the CDR3 is TGTGCCTGGAGTGTACTTAGCGGGAGCTACAATGAGCAGTTCTTC.

The CDR3 region has the DNA TGTGCCAGTAGCCCGGGACTGTGGAACACTGAAGCTTTCTTT. This codes for CASSPGLWNTEAFF. This chain connects TRBV19 to TRBJ1-1; D possibly corresponds to TRBD1 (5 bases). The CDR3 length is 14 residues. V shed 6 bases and J shed 1 base, with 12 bases lying between them. Germline CDR1 LNHDA, CDR2 SQIVND (reference sequence). Based on the CDR3 plus reference TRBV19 and TRBJ1-1, the full variable domain is DGGITQSPKYLFRKEGQNVTLSCEQNLNHDAMYWYRQDPGQGLRLIYYSQIVNDFQKGDIAEGYSVSREKKESFPLTVTSAQKNPTAFYLCASSPGLWNTEAFFGQGTRLTVV.

This clone was found once. This chain links TRBV2 with TRBJ2-1; weak D call: TRBD2 (5 bases). The germline V gene has CDR1 SNHLY and CDR2 FYNNEI. Trimming removed 5 bases at V and 9 bases at J, with 8 bases between. There are 11 residues in the CDR3. The CDR3: CASSLAGEQFF. The CDR3, as DNA: TGTGCCAGCAGTCTGGCGGGTGAGCAGTTCTTC.

The chain couples TRBV19 to TRBJ2-4, with a tentative D call TRBD2 (6 bases). This CDR3 contains 12 residues. Germline V gene sequence: CDR1 LNHDA, CDR2 SQIVND (reference sequence). Trimming cost V 5 bases and J 11 bases, with 13 bases left between them. CDR3 protein: CASSSGLRVQYF. CDR3 sequence (DNA): TGTGCCAGTAGTTCGGGACTGCGTGTTCAGTACTTC.

This chain links TRBV29-1 with TRBJ2-3; TRBD1 might be the D (6 bases). The CDR3 length is 17 residues. Trimming left V 1 base short and J 3 bases short, with 20 bases between. Germline CDR1 and CDR2: SQVTM and ANQGSEA. The DNA for the CDR3 is TGCAGCGTTGAAGGGGTCAGGGGAACAGAGAAGACAGATACGCAGTATTTT. The encoded protein is CSVEGVRGTEKTDTQYF.

This clone came up once. V is TRBV13 and J is TRBJ2-6; D is ambiguous. The germline V and J ends were trimmed by 4 bases and 0 bases, with 7 bases remaining between them. The CDR3 contains 15 residues. Germline V gene sequence: CDR1 PRHDT, CDR2 FYEKMQ (reference sequence). The CDR3 loop reads CASSSDSSGANVLTF. As DNA, the CDR3 is TGTGCCAGCAGCTCAGATTCCTCTGGGGCCAACGTCCTGACTTTC. The variable domain in full, completed from reference TRBV13 and TRBJ2-6, reads AAGVIQSPRHLIKEKRETATLKCYPIPRHDTVYWYQQGPGQDPQFLISFYEKMQSDKGSIPDRFSAQQFSDYHSELNMSSLELGDSALYFCASSSDSSGANVLTFGAGSRLTVL.

The rearrangement uses TRBV27 and TRBJ1-5; 8 bases fit TRBD1. The germline CDR1 and CDR2 sequences are MNHEY and SMNVEV (reference sequence). Trimming took 0 bases from V and 6 from J; bases not matched to a gene: 4. The CDR3 runs to 15 residues. Written as DNA, the CDR3 is TGTGCCAGCAGTTTATCCTGGACAGGGTCTCAGCCCCAGCATTTT. Translated: CASSLSWTGSQPQHF.

This rearrangement joins TRBV7-9 to TRBJ1-1; 7 nucleotides align to TRBD1. CDR3 length: 14 amino acids. The V segment lost 3 bases and the J segment 1 base; nucleotides outside the gene matches: 2. Germline loops: CDR1 SEHNR, CDR2 FQNEAQ (reference sequence). In DNA form, the CDR3 reads TGTGCCAGCAGCTTCCGACAGGGGAACACTGAAGCTTTCTTT. Translated, it gives CASSFRQGNTEAFF. The variable domain in full, completed from reference TRBV7-9 and TRBJ1-1, reads DTGVSQNPRHKITKRGQNVTFRCDPISEHNRLYWYRQTLGQGPEFLTYFQNEAQLEKSRLLSDRFSAERPKGSFSTLEIQRTEQGDSAMYLCASSFRQGNTEAFFGQGTRLTVV.

This chain joins TRBV6-5 and TRBJ2-1; unclear D gene. This CDR3 has 12 amino acids. Per germline, CDR1 MNHEY and CDR2 SVGAGI. Trimming took off 3 bases at V and 4 bases at J, with 4 bases between the two ends. The DNA of the CDR3 is TGTGCCAGCAGTTATGGTTACAATGAGCAGTTCTTC. Residues: CASSYGYNEQFF.

The CDR3 region has the DNA TGTGCCAGCTCCCCGCGCGTTCCTGAGGGGCGTCTTTACACCTACGAGCAGTACTTC. Its protein is CASSPRVPEGRLYTYEQYF. The V gene is TRBV18, the J gene TRBJ2-7; either TRBD1 or TRBD2 may fit D (5 bases each). Trimming took 6 bases from V and 2 from J, leaving 29 bases between them. This CDR3 contains 19 residues. Per germline, CDR1 KGHSH and CDR2 LQKENI.

The chain joins TRBV27 to TRBJ2-3; 11 bases match TRBD2. Per the germline V gene, CDR1 is MNHEY and CDR2 is SMNVEV (reference sequence). The CDR3 extends over 23 amino acids. V was clipped by 1 base and J by 3 bases; unmatched bases: 24. The CDR3 here is CASSLWSFGGGGELAGVTDTQYF. Written as DNA, the CDR3 is TGTGCCAGCAGTTTATGGTCGTTCGGGGGCGGAGGAGAACTAGCGGGAGTGACAGATACGCAGTATTTT.

This chain joins TRBV27 and TRBJ2-1; the D gene is possibly TRBD2 (6 bases). This CDR3 comprises 18 residues. Germline V CDR1 and CDR2: MNHEY, SMNVEV (reference sequence). With 2 bases removed from V and 4 bases from J, the gap between germline ends came to 21 bases. The CDR3 region has the DNA TGTGCCAGCAGTTTAAAGAGATTGGGGGGTGGGGGGTACAATGAGCAGTTCTTC. This translates into CASSLKRLGGGGYNEQFF.

V gene TRBV19 combines with J gene TRBJ2-7, with D possibly TRBD2 on 7 matching bases. Germline lookup yields CDR1 LNHDA and CDR2 SQIVND (reference sequence). V lost 3 bases, J lost 4 bases, and 16 bases lay in between. CDR3 length: 15 amino acids. CDR3 sequence: CASSMGAGVGYEQYF. CDR3 sequence (DNA): TGTGCCAGTAGTATGGGGGCGGGAGTGGGATACGAGCAGTACTTC.

As regards this clone: No DNA is shown, since the ends of the CDR3 on it are uncertain; the CDR3 is the one TCRdb lists. The chain couples TRBV19 to TRBJ2-4; the table's D call of TRBD1 was not tested on the DNA. Both ends counted, the CDR3 spans 13 residues. CDR1 is LNHDA and CDR2 is SQIVND in the germline V gene (reference sequence). CDR3 sequence reads: CASSSGQGYIQYF.

This chain uses TRBV6-5 with TRBJ2-7; D might be TRBD2 (6 bases). CDR3 length equals 14 residues. The ends were cut back, 2 bases at V and 2 bases at J, with 10 bases in the middle. CDR1 and CDR2 from the germline V gene are MNHEY and SVGAGI. The CDR3 nucleotides read TGTGCCAGCAGTTACCGGGGACTTACCTACGAGCAGTACTTC. Protein product: CASSYRGLTYEQYF.

The chain uses TRBV7-2 and TRBJ2-7; D is tentatively TRBD1 or TRBD2 (5 bases each). The CDR3 covers 16 residues. The V gene lost 5 bases and the J gene lost 1 base, with 18 bases spanning the gap. Germline values: CDR1 SGHTA, CDR2 FQGNSA. CDR3 residues: CASSPREGRASYEQYF. The CDR3, as DNA: TGTGCCAGCAGCCCCCGTGAGGGGCGGGCGTCCTACGAGCAGTACTTC.

This chain links TRBV10-3 with TRBJ2-3; the match to TRBD2 covers 8 bases. Germline V gives CDR1 ENHRY, CDR2 SYGVKD. The length of the CDR3 is 19 residues. Trimming at V came to 0 bases and at J to 2 bases, leaving 13 bases not matched to a gene. Written as DNA, the CDR3 is TGTGCCATCAGTGAGTCCTTTGTCGTGAGCGGGAGTTTCACAGATACGCAGTATTTT. Protein product: CAISESFVVSGSFTDTQYF.

This chain connects TRBV5-6 to TRBJ2-2, with 7 bases fitting TRBD2. There are 16 residues in the CDR3. J gave up 2 bases and V 2 bases, and 6 bases lay outside the gene matches. Germline CDR1 SGHDT, CDR2 YYEEEE. The CDR3 reads CASSFGRILNTGELFF. For the CDR3, the DNA is TGTGCCAGCAGCTTCGGGAGGATCCTAAACACCGGGGAGCTGTTTTTT.

The chain employs TRBV5-5 and TRBJ2-2, with a weak D call TRBD2 (5 bases). This CDR3 contains 15 residues. In germline, CDR1 is SGHKS, CDR2 YYEKEE (reference sequence). V was clipped by 4 bases and J by 5 bases, with 15 bases between them. DNA of the CDR3: TGTGCCAGCAGCCGTGACGGACTGTCGACCGGGGAGCTGTTTTTT. Amino acids: CASSRDGLSTGELFF.

The chain has TRBV10-3 and TRBJ2-1; TRBD1 is a possible D gene (5 bases). CDR1 and CDR2 (germline): ENHRY, SYGVKD. This CDR3 is 18 amino acids long. Trimming took 0 bases from V and 2 from J, leaving 17 bases between them. CDR3 nucleotides: TGTGCCATCAGTGAGTCGGGAAACACAGGCCAGGCCTACAATGAGCAGTTCTTC. Protein product: CAISESGNTGQAYNEQFF.